This TCR beta chain was captured in a study of metastatic and nonmetastatic thyroid tumors (dated by TCRdb to about 2020). Regarding the complete study: Repertoires were compared across peripheral blood and tumor or nodule tissue samples from malignant and benign thyroid patients. The research as a whole found: TCR beta diversity was reported as significantly higher in malignant tumors than in benign nodules, in both blood and tumor samples.

This clone was seen at least ten times. Its antigen is unknown. No qualities accompany the bases; no much larger clone lies one base away. V ends up 3 bases short and J 0 bases short, with an unmatched junction base count of 4. The CDR3 numbers 16 residues from cysteine through phenylalanine. The kept DNA is CDR3 alone, 48 bases in frame from the first base. Receptor amplification or capture employed PCR. TCRdb records Illumina HiSeq 4000 as the sequencer. High-throughput sequencing was used to profile the TCR beta-chain CDR3 region of every patient. For the original study's pipeline: Drawing on CDR3 differences between clinicopathological groups, the researchers built a classifier meant to tell apart patients with distant-metastatic papillary thyroid cancer. The Shannon index was used to assess repertoire diversity, and the Morisita-Horn index was used to assess tumor-blood repertoire similarity. TCRdb reran the public reads through fastp at Q25 and MiXCR, keeping productive beta chains. These V and J calls are TCRdb output, not the study's own analysis. The sample records some 30,000 clones, 10% to 12% of which are singletons. The top ten clonotypes cover about a sixth of the sample.

No treatment had been received by any patient before thyroid surgery. The study retrospectively analysed patient clinical samples collected from the early 2010s to the late 2010s using T-cell receptor beta sequencing. Sequenced material: blood. The origin of this receptor is a female donor with papillary thyroid cancer or a benign thyroid nodule (not recorded which). Some clones in this sample may be carry-over from other donors' samples. Rearrangement joined TRBV12-3 or TRBV12-4 to TRBJ2-3; 9 nucleotides in the junction match TRBD2. The CDR3 has the sequence CASSLTTSGSTDTQYF. The nucleotide sequence reads TGTGCCAGCAGTTTGACGACTAGCGGAAGCACAGATACGCAGTATTTT.